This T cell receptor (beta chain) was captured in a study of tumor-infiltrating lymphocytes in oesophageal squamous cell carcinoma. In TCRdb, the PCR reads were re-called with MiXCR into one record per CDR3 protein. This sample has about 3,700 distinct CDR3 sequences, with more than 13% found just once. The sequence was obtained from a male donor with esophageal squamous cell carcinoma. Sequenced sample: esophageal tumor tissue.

The CDR3 region is CASSPVAGEQGGEQYF. In nucleotides, the CDR3 is TGTGCCAGCAGCCCCGTAGCGGGGGAACAAGGCGGCGAGCAGTACTTC. V gene TRBV7-2 combines with J gene TRBJ2-5; 9 bases fit TRBD2. The closer fit of TRBJ2-7 to the DNA end suggests the J call may be wrong. The CDR3 runs to 16 residues. The germline CDR1 and CDR2 sequences are SGHTA and FQGNSA.